Listed here are 27 T cell receptor beta chains from one sample, sequenced in a study of regulatory T cells in long-lasting Graves disease (dated by TCRdb to the early 2020s). The meaning of the sample's time point label: persistent/refractory GD, antithyroid drugs over 5 years with positive TRAb. For both TCR sequencing and RNA sequencing, RNA was extracted from PBMCs in TRIzol. Library creation used multiplex PCR. The run used an Illumina HiSeq 4000. iRepertoire HTBI primers and Arm-PCR amplification of CDR3 regions were used to construct TCR beta libraries. Starting from the raw public reads, TCRdb applied fastp trimming at Q25, assembled clones with MiXCR and retained in-frame beta chains. Rows with one shared CDR3 protein collapse into an entry with the most common genes and DNA. The sample table records around 450,000 distinct CDR3 sequences; roughly a fifth of these occur just once. The ten largest account for around 7% of the sample.

This specimen consisted of peripheral blood mononuclear cells (PBMCs), obtained when the disease was refractory, from a patient treated with antithyroid drugs. The source is a female donor with Graves disease.

This clonotype was counted a few times. CDR3 loop: CASSRVGGSEKLFF. CDR3 DNA sequence: TGCGCCAGCTCCCGCGTTGGAGGGAGTGAAAAACTGTTTTTT. This sequence joins TRBV4-1 and TRBJ1-4; D not resolved. Germline assignment: CDR1 MGHRA and CDR2 YSYEKL. The ends were cut back, 8 bases at V and 7 bases at J, with 17 bases in the middle. There are 14 residues in the CDR3.

This clonotype appeared once. The rearrangement uses TRBV11-2 and TRBJ2-3, with D perhaps being TRBD1 or TRBD2 (5 bases each). Germline CDR1 reads SGHAT; CDR2 reads FQNNGV. V lost 5 bases and J lost 6, with 15 bases in between. The length of the CDR3 is 14 residues. The CDR3 DNA sequence: TGTGCCAGCAGCCCCCCGGGGACGTCTGATACGCAGTATTTT. This codes for CASSPPGTSDTQYF.

This rearrangement joins TRBV7-2 to TRBJ2-7, with 7 nucleotides matching TRBD1. Germline CDR1 is SGHTA and CDR2 is FQGNSA. With V trimmed by 2 bases and J by 7 bases, 11 bases remained unmatched. The CDR3 sequence is 15 residues long. CDR3 nucleotide sequence: TGTGCCAGCAGCTTAATAGGGGGCGCTGGTCAAGAGCAGTACTTC. Its protein product is CASSLIGGAGQEQYF. Full variable domain (rest looked up from reference TRBV7-2 and TRBJ2-7): GAGVSQSPSNKVTEKGKDVELRCDPISGHTALYWYRQSLGQGLEFLIYFQGNSAPDKSGLPSDRFSAERTGGSVSTLTIQRTQQEDSAVYLCASSLIGGAGQEQYFGPGTRLTVT.

The chain uses TRBV4-3 and TRBJ2-7, with 9 positions matching TRBD1. CDR1 LGHNA and CDR2 YSLEER come from the germline V gene. The CDR3 consists of 15 residues. The V segment lost 3 bases and the J segment 0 bases; nucleotides outside the gene matches: 3. CDR3: CASSQGTGSSYEQYF. The CDR3 nucleotides read TGCGCCAGCAGCCAGGGGACAGGGAGCTCCTACGAGCAGTACTTC.

V and J are TRBV4-1 and TRBJ2-4; 7 bases line up with TRBD2. The CDR3 spans 16 residues. Germline V gene sequence: CDR1 MGHRA, CDR2 YSYEKL. V trimming: 4 bases; J trimming: 1 base; junction bases outside the gene matches: 7. The CDR3 DNA is TGCGCCAGCAGCCCAGGACTAGATTTCGCCAAAAACATTCAGTACTTC. Translated: CASSPGLDFAKNIQYF.

In its sample, this clonotype was seen many times. The chain couples TRBV28 to TRBJ1-1; 8 positions match TRBD1. Germline values: CDR1 MDHEN, CDR2 SYDVKM. V lost 5 bases, J lost 1 base, and 9 bases stayed unmatched. The CDR3 is 16 amino acids. Here the CDR3 DNA reads TGTGCCAGCAGTAAACAAAACAGGGGGAGGAACACTGAAGCTTTCTTT. It codes for CASSKQNRGRNTEAFF.

This clonotype has at least ten counts. J is TRBJ2-7 and V is TRBV12-3 or TRBV12-4, with no clear D. The CDR3 totals 15 residues. V lost 6 bases to trimming and J lost 2 bases, with 17 bases between them. CDR3 DNA sequence: TGTGCCAGCAGCCGTACCGGAGTGTTAACCTACGAGCAGTACTTC. It translates to CASSRTGVLTYEQYF.

On this clonotype: One junction end disagrees with the germline gene, perhaps due to a read error. This sequence joins TRBV19 and TRBJ1-1; weak D call: TRBD1 (6 bases). CDR1 and CDR2 (germline): LNHDA, SQIVND (reference sequence). The CDR3 loop spans 14 amino acids. CDR3 DNA: TGTGCCAGTAGGACGACAGGTTTTGGCACTGAAGTTTTCTTT. Its translation is CASRTTGFGTEVFF.

The V gene is TRBV9, the J gene TRBJ1-6; D gene ambiguous. Trimming removed 0 bases from V and 6 bases from J, with 10 bases in between. From germline, CDR1 is SGDLS and CDR2 YYNGEE. The CDR3 length is 15 residues. CDR3 sequence (DNA): TGTGCCAGCAGCGTAGGTGGAGGAAGTAATTCACCCCTCCACTTT. Residues: CASSVGGGSNSPLHF.

The J gene is TRBJ2-7, the V gene TRBV7-2; D unclear. Deletions cut 5 bases from V and 4 bases from J, with 12 bases between. Germline V gene sequence: CDR1 SGHTA, CDR2 FQGNSA. This CDR3 is built from 13 residues. The CDR3 loop is CASSAIIDYEQYF. CDR3 DNA sequence: TGTGCCAGCAGCGCGATAATCGATTACGAGCAGTACTTC. Looking up the rest from reference TRBV7-2 and TRBJ2-7 gives the full variable domain: GAGVSQSPSNKVTEKGKDVELRCDPISGHTALYWYRQSLGQGLEFLIYFQGNSAPDKSGLPSDRFSAERTGGSVSTLTIQRTQQEDSAVYLCASSAIIDYEQYFGPGTRLTVT.

This clonotype was seen repeatedly, ten times or more. The chain uses TRBV11-2 and TRBJ1-1; D gene unclear. Germline loops: CDR1 SGHAT, CDR2 FQNNGV. The CDR3 runs to 12 residues. V was cut by 8 bases and J by 6 bases, with 13 bases left in between. The CDR3 region is CASHYGPPEAFF. The CDR3, as DNA: TGTGCCAGCCACTACGGACCGCCTGAAGCTTTCTTT.

V gene TRBV20-1 combines with J gene TRBJ1-6, with 7 bases aligning to TRBD1. The CDR3 consists of 16 residues. CDR1 DFQATT and CDR2 SNEGSKA come from the germline V gene (reference sequence). V dropped 6 bases and J dropped 5; count of bases not matched to a gene: 13. CDR3 nucleotides: TGCAGTGCAGGGGCCCCAGGGACAGAGGATAATTCACCCCTCCACTTT. This encodes CSAGAPGTEDNSPLHF.

This clonotype was counted between two and nine times. The chain combines TRBV20-1 with TRBJ1-2; 9 bases are a match to TRBD1. Germline V gives CDR1 DFQATT, CDR2 SNEGSKA (reference sequence). The CDR3 runs to 14 residues. V trimming: 1 base; J trimming: 4 bases; junction bases outside the gene matches: 4. CDR3 in amino acids: CSARGGQGGYGYTF. In DNA, the CDR3 is TGCAGTGCTAGAGGGGGACAGGGCGGCTATGGCTACACCTTC.

The V call is TRBV6-4, the J call TRBJ1-2, with D possibly matching TRBD1 (5 bases). Germline V lookup: CDR1 MRHNA, CDR2 SNTAGT. The CDR3 is 15 residues long. Trimming took 6 bases from V and 2 from J, leaving 16 bases between them. The CDR3 DNA follows: TGTGCCAGCAGAGAGGAACAAGGGACCAACTATGGCTACACCTTC. This codes for CASREEQGTNYGYTF.

This chain joins TRBV29-1 and TRBJ1-3, with a weak D call TRBD1 (6 bases). From germline, CDR1 is SQVTM and CDR2 ANQGSEA. The CDR3 length is 13 residues. With 4 bases removed from V and 4 bases from J, the gap between germline ends came to 11 bases. For the CDR3, the DNA is TGCAGCGTTGGGAGGGGGTCAGGAAACACCATATATTTT. This sequence encodes CSVGRGSGNTIYF. The full variable domain, with the rest looked up from reference TRBV29-1 and TRBJ1-3, is SAVISQKPSRDICQRGTSLTIQCQVDSQVTMMFWYRQQPGQSLTLIATANQGSEATYESGFVIDKFPISRPNLTFSTLTVSNMSPEDSSIYLCSVGRGSGNTIYFGEGSWLTVV.

This clonotype was recorded at least ten times. The chain carries TRBV7-2 and TRBJ1-2; D not resolved. V lost 5 bases and J lost 4, with 14 bases in between. The CDR3 has 14 amino acids. Germline V lookup: CDR1 SGHTA, CDR2 FQGNSA. CDR3 bases: TGTGCCAGCAGCCCTGCAACAGAATCCTATGGCTACACCTTC. Encoded protein: CASSPATESYGYTF. The variable domain in full, with the rest retrieved from reference TRBV7-2 and TRBJ1-2, is GAGVSQSPSNKVTEKGKDVELRCDPISGHTALYWYRQSLGQGLEFLIYFQGNSAPDKSGLPSDRFSAERTGGSVSTLTIQRTQQEDSAVYLCASSPATESYGYTFGSGTRLTVV.

This clonotype occurred many times. The CDR3 coding sequence is TGTGCCAGCAGCTTGGTCGGGCTTGGTGGCTACACCTTC. Its translation: CASSLVGLGGYTF. The gene calls are TRBV11-2 and TRBJ1-2; D call uncertain. The CDR3 is 13 amino acids. Germline assignment: CDR1 SGHAT and CDR2 FQNNGV. Trimming cost V 3 bases and J 7 bases, with 12 bases left between them.

Regarding this clonotype: A junction end diverges from the germline sequence, so it may reflect a read error. The genes are TRBV7-9 and TRBJ2-2; D is undetermined. CDR1 and CDR2 from the germline V gene are SEHNR and FQNEAQ (reference sequence). The CDR3 runs 15 residues. The CDR3 region is CASSLSSSNTGELFF. CDR3 nucleotides: TGTGCCAGCAGCTTATCAAGTTCGAACACCGGAGAGCTGTTTTTT.

This clonotype was counted between two and nine times. The J gene is TRBJ2-1, the V gene TRBV28; D may be TRBD1 or TRBD2 (6 bases each). Germline-derived CDR1 and CDR2 are MDHEN and SYDVKM. The CDR3 length is 14 residues. Between the trimmed V and J ends, which lost 5 bases and 8 bases, there was a span of 16 bases. CDR3 in amino acids: CASSVGGGRDEQFF. Written as DNA, the CDR3 is TGTGCCAGCAGTGTGGGGGGCGGACGGGATGAGCAGTTCTTC.

This clonotype was counted only a few times. This rearrangement joins TRBV9 to TRBJ2-5; 8 bases match TRBD1. CDR1 is SGDLS and CDR2 is YYNGEE in the germline V gene. The CDR3 is 15 residues long. V shed 0 bases and J 5 bases; nucleotides not matched to a gene: 6. CDR3 DNA: TGTGCCAGCAGCGTAGCCGGGACAGGTGGGGAGACCCAGTACTTC. It yields the protein CASSVAGTGGETQYF.

This clonotype has just a few counts. This sequence joins TRBV19 and TRBJ2-2; unclear D gene. Germline V gene data show CDR1 as LNHDA and CDR2 as SQIVND (reference sequence). With 3 bases removed from V and 1 base from J, the gap between germline ends came to 18 bases. This CDR3 comprises 18 residues. The CDR3 DNA reads TGTGCCAGTAGTATCGCGGAGCCGCTTCGGCTGAACACCGGGGAGCTGTTTTTT. This gives the protein CASSIAEPLRLNTGELFF.

This clonotype was recorded many times. The genes are TRBV6-9 and TRBJ1-1, with a possible D match to TRBD1 (5 bases). CDR3 size: 15 residues. V was cut by 4 bases and J by 1 base, with 13 bases left in between. The germline V gene encodes CDR1 MNHGY and CDR2 SVAAGI. The CDR3 DNA reads as TGTGCCAGCAGTTCGGTGACGGGGGGGAACACTGAAGCTTTCTTT. Translating it yields CASSSVTGGNTEAFF.

The CDR3 protein is CAWSWDFGVNTEAFF. The CDR3 DNA follows: TGTGCCTGGAGCTGGGACTTTGGCGTGAACACTGAAGCTTTCTTT. The chain has TRBV30 and TRBJ1-1, with a possible D match to TRBD1 (5 bases). Trimming removed 3 bases at V and 0 bases at J, with 14 bases between. This CDR3 spans 15 amino acids. Germline V gene sequence: CDR1 GTSNPN, CDR2 SVGIG (reference sequence). Filled out from reference TRBV30 and TRBJ1-1, the complete variable domain reads SQTIHQWPATLVQPVGSPLSLECTVEGTSNPNLYWYRQAAGRGLQLLFYSVGIGQISSEVPQNLSASRPQDRQFILSSKKLLLSDSGFYLCAWSWDFGVNTEAFFGQGTRLTVV.

This chain joins TRBV7-2 and TRBJ1-2, with 9 bases aligning to TRBD1. The CDR3 loop spans 16 amino acids. In germline, CDR1 is SGHTA, CDR2 FQGNSA. With V trimmed by 4 bases and J by 1 base, 7 bases remained unmatched. The CDR3 bases are TGTGCCAGCAGCTCCGGACAGGGGAGGATTAACTATGGCTACACCTTC. This codes for CASSSGQGRINYGYTF.

At least ten counts were recorded for this clonotype. The rearrangement links TRBV27 to TRBJ2-2; D is uncertain. Germline CDR1 MNHEY, CDR2 SMNVEV (reference sequence). Trimming stripped 2 bases from V and 6 bases from J, with 16 bases between. The CDR3 extends over 16 amino acids. CDR3 protein: CASSLIQALTPGELFF. Here the CDR3 DNA reads TGTGCCAGCAGTTTAATTCAGGCCCTGACGCCCGGGGAGCTGTTTTTT.

This clonotype showed up many times. The chain links TRBV7-2 to TRBJ1-4; 8 nucleotides agree with TRBD1. Germline loops: CDR1 SGHTA, CDR2 FQGNSA. The ends lost 2 bases at V and 5 bases at J; junction bases unmatched: 4. The CDR3 is 15 amino acids. CDR3 region: CASSLNQGANEKLFF. CDR3 nucleotide sequence: TGTGCCAGCAGCTTAAACCAGGGGGCGAATGAAAAACTGTTTTTT.

This chain links TRBV11-2 with TRBJ2-1; D perhaps matches TRBD1 (5 bases). Germline V gives CDR1 SGHAT, CDR2 FQNNGV. This CDR3 comprises 14 residues. V shed 7 bases and J shed 8 bases, with 18 bases lying between them. This chain's CDR3 is CASKRGRDGYEQFF. CDR3 in DNA: TGTGCCAGCAAGAGAGGCAGGGATGGGTATGAGCAGTTCTTC.